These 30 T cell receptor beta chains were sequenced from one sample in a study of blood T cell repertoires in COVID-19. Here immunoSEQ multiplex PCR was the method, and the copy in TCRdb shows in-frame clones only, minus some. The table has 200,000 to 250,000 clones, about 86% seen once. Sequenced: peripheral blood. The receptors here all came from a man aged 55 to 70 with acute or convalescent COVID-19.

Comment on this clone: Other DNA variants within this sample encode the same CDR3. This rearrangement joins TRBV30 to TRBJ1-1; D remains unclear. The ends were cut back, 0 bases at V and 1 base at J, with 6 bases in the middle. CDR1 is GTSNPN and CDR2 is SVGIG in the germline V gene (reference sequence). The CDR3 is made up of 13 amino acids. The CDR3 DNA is TGTGCCTGGAGTGTGCGGGAGAACACTGAAGCTTTCTTT. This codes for CAWSVRENTEAFF.

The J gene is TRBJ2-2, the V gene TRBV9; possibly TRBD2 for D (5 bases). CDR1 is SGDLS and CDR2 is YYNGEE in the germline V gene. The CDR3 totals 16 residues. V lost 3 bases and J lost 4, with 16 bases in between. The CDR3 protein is CASSALVGRGTGELFF. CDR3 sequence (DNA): TGTGCCAGCAGCGCCTTAGTAGGACGGGGCACCGGGGAGCTGTTTTTT.

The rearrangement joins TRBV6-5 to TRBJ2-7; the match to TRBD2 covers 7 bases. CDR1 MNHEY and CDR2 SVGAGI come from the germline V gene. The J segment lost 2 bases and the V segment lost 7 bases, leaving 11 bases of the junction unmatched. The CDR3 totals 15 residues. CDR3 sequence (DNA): TGTGCCAGCACGCCTACCGGGACTATTCCCTACGAGCAGTACTTC. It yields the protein CASTPTGTIPYEQYF.

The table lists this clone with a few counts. CDR3 in amino acids: CASSVSGRAHEQYF. CDR3 bases: TGTGCCAGCAGCGTTAGCGGGAGGGCCCACGAGCAGTACTTC. The chain links TRBV5-4 to TRBJ2-7, with 11 bases aligning to TRBD2. The CDR3 sequence is 14 residues long. V dropped 4 bases and J dropped 5; count of bases not matched to a gene: 5. CDR1 and CDR2 from the germline V gene are SGHNT and YYREEE (reference sequence).

The CDR3: CASSEPGNWGTEAFF. Written as DNA, the CDR3 is TGTGCCAGCAGTGAGCCAGGGAATTGGGGCACTGAAGCTTTCTTT. This chain joins TRBV6-1 and TRBJ1-1; possible D gene TRBD1, 5 bases. This CDR3 region has 15 residues. Looked up from germline, CDR1 is MNHNS and CDR2 is SASEGT. V gave up 3 bases and J gave up 4 bases, with 15 bases separating them.

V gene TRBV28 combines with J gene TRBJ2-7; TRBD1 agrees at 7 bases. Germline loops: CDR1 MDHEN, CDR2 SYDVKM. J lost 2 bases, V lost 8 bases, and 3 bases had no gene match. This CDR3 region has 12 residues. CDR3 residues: CASFDRAYEQYF. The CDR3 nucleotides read TGTGCCAGCTTCGACAGGGCCTACGAGCAGTACTTC.

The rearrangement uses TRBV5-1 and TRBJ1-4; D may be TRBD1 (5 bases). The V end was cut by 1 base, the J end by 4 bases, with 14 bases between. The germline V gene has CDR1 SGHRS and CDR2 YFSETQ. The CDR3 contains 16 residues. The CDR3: CASSLNTPGNNEKLFF. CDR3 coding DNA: TGCGCCAGCAGCTTGAACACCCCAGGGAATAATGAAAAACTGTTTTTT. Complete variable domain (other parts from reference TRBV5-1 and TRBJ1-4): KAGVTQTPRYLIKTRGQQVTLSCSPISGHRSVSWYQQTPGQGLQFLFEYFSETQRNKGNFPGRFSGRQFSNSRSEMNVSTLELGDSALYLCASSLNTPGNNEKLFFGSGTQLSVL.

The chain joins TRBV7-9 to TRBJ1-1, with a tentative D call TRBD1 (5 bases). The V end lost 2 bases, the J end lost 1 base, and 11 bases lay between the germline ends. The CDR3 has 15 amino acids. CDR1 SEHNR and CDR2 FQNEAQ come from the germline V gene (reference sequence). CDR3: CASSLTSGGNTEAFF. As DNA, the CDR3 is TGTGCCAGCAGCTTAACCTCCGGGGGGAACACTGAAGCTTTCTTT. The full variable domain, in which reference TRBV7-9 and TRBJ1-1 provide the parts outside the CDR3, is DTGVSQNPRHKITKRGQNVTFRCDPISEHNRLYWYRQTLGQGPEFLTYFQNEAQLEKSRLLSDRFSAERPKGSFSTLEIQRTEQGDSAMYLCASSLTSGGNTEAFFGQGTRLTVV.

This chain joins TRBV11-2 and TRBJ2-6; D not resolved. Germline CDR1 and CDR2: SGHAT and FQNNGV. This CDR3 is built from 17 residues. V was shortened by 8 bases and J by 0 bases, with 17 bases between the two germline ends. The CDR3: CASHRQGHHSGANVLTF. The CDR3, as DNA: TGTGCCAGCCACAGACAAGGTCATCACTCTGGGGCCAACGTCCTGACTTTC.

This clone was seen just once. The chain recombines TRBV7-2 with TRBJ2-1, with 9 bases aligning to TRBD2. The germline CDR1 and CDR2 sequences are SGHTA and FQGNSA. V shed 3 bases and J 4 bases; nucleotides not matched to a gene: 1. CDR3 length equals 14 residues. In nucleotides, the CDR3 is TGTGCCAGCAGCTTGACTAGCGGATACAATGAGCAGTTCTTC. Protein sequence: CASSLTSGYNEQFF. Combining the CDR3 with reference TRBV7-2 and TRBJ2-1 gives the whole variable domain GAGVSQSPSNKVTEKGKDVELRCDPISGHTALYWYRQSLGQGLEFLIYFQGNSAPDKSGLPSDRFSAERTGGSVSTLTIQRTQQEDSAVYLCASSLTSGYNEQFFGPGTRLTVL.

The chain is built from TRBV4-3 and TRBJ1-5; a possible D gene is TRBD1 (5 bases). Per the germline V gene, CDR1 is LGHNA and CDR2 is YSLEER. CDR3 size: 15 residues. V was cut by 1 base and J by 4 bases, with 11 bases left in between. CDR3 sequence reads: CASSQVIGANQPQHF. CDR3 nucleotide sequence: TGCGCCAGCAGCCAAGTGATAGGGGCGAATCAGCCCCAGCATTTT.

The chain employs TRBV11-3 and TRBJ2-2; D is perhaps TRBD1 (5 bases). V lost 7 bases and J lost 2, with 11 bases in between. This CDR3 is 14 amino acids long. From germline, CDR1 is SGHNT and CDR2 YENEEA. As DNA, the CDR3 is TGTGCCAGCACCACAGGACAAAACACCGGGGAGCTGTTTTTT. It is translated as CASTTGQNTGELFF. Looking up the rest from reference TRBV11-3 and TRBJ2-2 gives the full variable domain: EAGVVQSPRYKIIEKKQPVAFWCNPISGHNTLYWYLQNLGQGPELLIRYENEEAVDDSQLPKDRFSAERLKGVDSTLKIQPAELGDSAVYLCASTTGQNTGELFFGEGSRLTVL.

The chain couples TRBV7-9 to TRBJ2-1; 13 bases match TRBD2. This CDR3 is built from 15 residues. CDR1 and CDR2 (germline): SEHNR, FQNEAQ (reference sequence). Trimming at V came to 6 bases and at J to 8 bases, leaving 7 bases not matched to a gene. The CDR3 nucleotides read TGTGCCAGCAGTTCCGGACTAGCGGGAGTCGATGAGCAGTTCTTC. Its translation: CASSSGLAGVDEQFF.

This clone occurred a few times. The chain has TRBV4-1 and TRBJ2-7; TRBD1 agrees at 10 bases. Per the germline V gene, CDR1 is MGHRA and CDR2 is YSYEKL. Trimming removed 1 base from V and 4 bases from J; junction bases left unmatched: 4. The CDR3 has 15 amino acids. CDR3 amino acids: CASSQAGQGIYEQYF. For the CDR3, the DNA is TGCGCCAGCAGCCAAGCGGGACAGGGGATTTACGAGCAGTACTTC.

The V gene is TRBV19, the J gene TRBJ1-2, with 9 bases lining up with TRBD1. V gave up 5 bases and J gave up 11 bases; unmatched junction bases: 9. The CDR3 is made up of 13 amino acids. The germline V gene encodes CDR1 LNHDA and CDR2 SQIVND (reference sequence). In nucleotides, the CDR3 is TGTGCCAGTAGTCCGACAGGGGGTATTGGATACACCTTC. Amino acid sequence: CASSPTGGIGYTF.

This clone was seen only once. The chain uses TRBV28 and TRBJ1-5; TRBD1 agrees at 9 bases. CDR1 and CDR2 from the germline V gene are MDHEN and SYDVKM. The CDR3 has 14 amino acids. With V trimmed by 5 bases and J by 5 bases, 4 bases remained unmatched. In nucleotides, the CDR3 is TGTGCCAGCAGTCTTAGACAGGGGGATCAGCCCCAGCATTTT. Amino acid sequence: CASSLRQGDQPQHF.

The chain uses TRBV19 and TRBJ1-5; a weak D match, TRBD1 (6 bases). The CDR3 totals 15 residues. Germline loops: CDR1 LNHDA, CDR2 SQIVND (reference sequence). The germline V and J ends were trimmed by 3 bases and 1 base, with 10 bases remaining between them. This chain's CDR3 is CASSMGTTSNQPQHF. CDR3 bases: TGTGCCAGTAGTATGGGGACAACAAGCAATCAGCCCCAGCATTTT.

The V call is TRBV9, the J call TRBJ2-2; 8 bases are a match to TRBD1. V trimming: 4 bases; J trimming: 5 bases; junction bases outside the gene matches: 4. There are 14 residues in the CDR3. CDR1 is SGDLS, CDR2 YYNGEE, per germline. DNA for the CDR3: TGTGCCAGCAGCTACGGACAGGGTACCGGGGAGCTGTTTTTT. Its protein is CASSYGQGTGELFF.

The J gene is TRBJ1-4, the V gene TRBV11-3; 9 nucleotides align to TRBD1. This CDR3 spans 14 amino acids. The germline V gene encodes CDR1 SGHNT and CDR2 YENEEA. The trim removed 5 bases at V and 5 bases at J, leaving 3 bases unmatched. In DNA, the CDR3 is TGTGCCAGCAGCCCCGACAGGGGGAATGAAAAACTGTTTTTT. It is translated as CASSPDRGNEKLFF.

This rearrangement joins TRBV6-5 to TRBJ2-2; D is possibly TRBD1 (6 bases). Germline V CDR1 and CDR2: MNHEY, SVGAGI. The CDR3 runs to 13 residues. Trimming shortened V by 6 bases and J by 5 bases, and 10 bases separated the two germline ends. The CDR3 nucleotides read TGTGCCAGCAGACAGGGTAGTACCGGGGAGCTGTTTTTT. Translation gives CASRQGSTGELFF.

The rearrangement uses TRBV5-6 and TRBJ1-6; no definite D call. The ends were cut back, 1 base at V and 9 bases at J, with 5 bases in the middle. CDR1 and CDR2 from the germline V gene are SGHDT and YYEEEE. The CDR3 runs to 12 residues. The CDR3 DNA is TGTGCCAGCAGCTTGCCGGTTTCACCCCTCCACTTT. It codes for CASSLPVSPLHF.

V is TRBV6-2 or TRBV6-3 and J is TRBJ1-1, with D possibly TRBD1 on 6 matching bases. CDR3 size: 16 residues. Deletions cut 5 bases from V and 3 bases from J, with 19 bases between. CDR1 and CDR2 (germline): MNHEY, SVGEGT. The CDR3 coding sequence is TGTGCCAGCAGTCCGTGGTCGAGGGGGTCGGACACTGAAGCTTTCTTT. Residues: CASSPWSRGSDTEAFF.

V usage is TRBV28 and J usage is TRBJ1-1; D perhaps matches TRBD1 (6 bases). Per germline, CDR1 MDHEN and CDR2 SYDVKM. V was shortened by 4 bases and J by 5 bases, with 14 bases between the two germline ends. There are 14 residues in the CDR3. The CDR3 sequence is CASSSTGSRTEAFF. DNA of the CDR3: TGTGCCAGCAGTTCGACAGGATCGAGGACTGAAGCTTTCTTT. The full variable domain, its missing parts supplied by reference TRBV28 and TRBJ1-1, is DVKVTQSSRYLVKRTGEKVFLECVQDMDHENMFWYRQDPGLGLRLIYFSYDVKMKEKGDIPEGYSVSREKKERFSLILESASTNQTSMYLCASSSTGSRTEAFFGQGTRLTVV.

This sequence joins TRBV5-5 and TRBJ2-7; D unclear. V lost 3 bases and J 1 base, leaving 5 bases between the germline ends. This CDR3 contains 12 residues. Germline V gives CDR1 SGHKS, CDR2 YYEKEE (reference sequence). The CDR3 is CASSSQSYEQYF. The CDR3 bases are TGTGCCAGCAGCTCCCAATCCTACGAGCAGTACTTC.

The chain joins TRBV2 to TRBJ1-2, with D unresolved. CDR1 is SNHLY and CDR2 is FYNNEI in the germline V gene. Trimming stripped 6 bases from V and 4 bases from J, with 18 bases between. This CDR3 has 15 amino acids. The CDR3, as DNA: TGTGCCAGCAGCCTTGGACGGCCGGAGGGCTATGGCTACACCTTC. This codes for CASSLGRPEGYGYTF. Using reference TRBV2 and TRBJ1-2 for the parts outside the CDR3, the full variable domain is EPEVTQTPSHQVTQMGQEVILRCVPISNHLYFYWYRQILGQKVEFLVSFYNNEISEKSEIFDDQFSVERPDGSNFTLKIRSTKLEDSAMYFCASSLGRPEGYGYTFGSGTRLTVV.

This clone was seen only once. In nucleotides, the CDR3 is TGCGCCAGCAGCCCGGGGGAGGCAGCAACTAATGAAAAACTGTTTTTT. Amino acid sequence: CASSPGEAATNEKLFF. V usage is TRBV4-3 and J usage is TRBJ1-4; possibly TRBD1 for D (5 bases). This CDR3 is 16 amino acids long. In germline, CDR1 is LGHNA, CDR2 YSLEER. Trimming cost V 4 bases and J 0 bases, with 12 bases left between them.

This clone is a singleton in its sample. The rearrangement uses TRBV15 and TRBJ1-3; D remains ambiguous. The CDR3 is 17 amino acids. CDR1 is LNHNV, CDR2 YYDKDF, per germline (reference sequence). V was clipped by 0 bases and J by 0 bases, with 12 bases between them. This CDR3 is CATSRDSIGISGNTIYF. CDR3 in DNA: TGTGCCACCAGCAGAGATTCAATCGGGATCTCTGGAAACACCATATATTTT.

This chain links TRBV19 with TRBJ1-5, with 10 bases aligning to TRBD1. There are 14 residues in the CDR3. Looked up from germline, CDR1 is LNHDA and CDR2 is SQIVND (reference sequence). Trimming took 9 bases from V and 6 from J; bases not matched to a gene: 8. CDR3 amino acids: CASRQGATSQPQHF. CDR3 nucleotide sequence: TGTGCCAGCCGACAGGGGGCGACCTCTCAGCCCCAGCATTTT.

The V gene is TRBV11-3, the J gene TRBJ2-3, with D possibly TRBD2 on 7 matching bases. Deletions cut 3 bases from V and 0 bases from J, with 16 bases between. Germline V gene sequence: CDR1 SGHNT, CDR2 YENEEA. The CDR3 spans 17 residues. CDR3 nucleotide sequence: TGTGCCAGCAGCTTGCCCTGGGGGCGGGGGAGCACAGATACGCAGTATTTT. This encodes CASSLPWGRGSTDTQYF.

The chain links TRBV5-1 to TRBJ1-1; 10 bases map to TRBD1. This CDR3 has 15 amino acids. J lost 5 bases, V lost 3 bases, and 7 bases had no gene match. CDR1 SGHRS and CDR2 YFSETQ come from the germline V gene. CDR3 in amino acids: CASSWGQGSRTEAFF. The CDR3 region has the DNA TGCGCCAGCAGCTGGGGACAGGGGAGTCGGACTGAAGCTTTCTTT.